This entry lists 21 T cell receptor beta chains sequenced from one sample in a study of cytomegalovirus exposure and HLA in healthy donors listed by TCRdb under 2017. The library was produced with the immunoSEQ multiplex PCR assay. A mixture of 60 forward primers for TCR Vbeta segments and 13 reverse primers for TCR Jbeta segments was used in the multiplex PCR. TCRdb's version of the immuneACCESS table is confined to in-frame rearrangements and falls short of the full clone set. An unresolved V gene accounts for under half of the shortfall where checked; the remainder is of unknown origin. In all, the sample holds 150,000 or so clones, and approximately 82% of those were seen once. The top ten clones comprise around 3.4% of the sample. Sequenced input: PBMCs. These receptors were collected from a man aged 40-50 years in good health and CMV-seronegative.

The chain combines TRBV5-4 with TRBJ2-3; D is ambiguous. Germline-derived CDR1 and CDR2 are SGHNT and YYREEE (reference sequence). This CDR3 spans 12 amino acids. V was trimmed by 1 base and J by 6 bases, leaving 6 bases between them. The chain's CDR3 is CASSLYRDTQYF. CDR3 sequence (DNA): TGTGCCAGCAGCTTGTATCGGGATACGCAGTATTTT.

V and J are TRBV7-2 and TRBJ1-2; a weak D match, TRBD1 (5 bases). The CDR3 sequence is 13 residues long. Deletions cut 0 bases from V and 8 bases from J, with 10 bases between. Germline V gene sequence: CDR1 SGHTA, CDR2 FQGNSA. CDR3 residues: CASSLALRGGYTF. Here the CDR3 DNA reads TGTGCCAGCAGCTTAGCTTTGCGGGGGGGCTACACCTTC.

The chain is built from TRBV27 and TRBJ1-1, with a weak D call TRBD1 (5 bases). Germline CDR1 and CDR2: MNHEY and SMNVEV (reference sequence). The CDR3 runs to 14 residues. V gave up 6 bases and J gave up 6 bases, with 17 bases separating them. This CDR3 is CASSLYGGASEAFF. Written as DNA, the CDR3 is TGTGCCAGCAGCCTTTACGGGGGAGCGTCTGAAGCTTTCTTT.

The chain recombines TRBV28 with TRBJ1-2, with 8 bases identical to TRBD1. Germline V gives CDR1 MDHEN, CDR2 SYDVKM. The junction had 9 bases not matched to a gene; V was cut back by 5 bases and J by 7 bases. The CDR3 has 14 amino acids. As DNA, the CDR3 is TGTGCCAGCAGTACCCGGACAGGGTGGGGTGGCTACACCTTC. It codes for CASSTRTGWGGYTF.

The chain combines TRBV6-5 with TRBJ1-5, with D possibly TRBD1 on 6 matching bases. From germline, CDR1 is MNHEY and CDR2 SVGAGI. With 6 bases removed from V and 0 bases from J, the gap between germline ends came to 12 bases. This CDR3 region has 15 residues. The CDR3 here is CASRPGTHSNQPQHF. CDR3 coding DNA: TGTGCCAGCAGGCCCGGGACACATAGCAATCAGCCCCAGCATTTT.

The V gene is TRBV28, the J gene TRBJ1-2, with D possibly being TRBD1 (5 bases). CDR3 length: 13 residues. V lost 7 bases to trimming and J lost 3 bases, with 12 bases between them. Germline V gives CDR1 MDHEN, CDR2 SYDVKM. CDR3: CASTVWGDYGYTF. CDR3 coding DNA: TGTGCCAGCACAGTATGGGGCGACTATGGCTACACCTTC.

The genes are TRBV9 and TRBJ2-5; D might be TRBD1 (6 bases). Trimming removed 0 bases at V and 5 bases at J, with 11 bases between. The CDR3 has 14 amino acids. CDR1 is SGDLS and CDR2 is YYNGEE in the germline V gene. CDR3 sequence: CASSVGGGSETQYF. Here the CDR3 DNA reads TGTGCCAGCAGCGTAGGAGGGGGTAGCGAGACCCAGTACTTC. The whole variable domain, remainder taken from reference TRBV9 and TRBJ2-5, is DSGVTQTPKHLITATGQRVTLRCSPRSGDLSVYWYQQSLDQGLQFLIQYYNGEERAKGNILERFSAQQFPDLHSELNLSSLELGDSALYFCASSVGGGSETQYFGPGTRLLVL.

A word on this clone: An end of the junction differs from the germline gene, which may be a read error. The CDR3 here is CAISVRGSTDTQYF. DNA for the CDR3: TGTGCCATCAGCGTTCGGGGGAGCACAGATACGCAGTATTTT. V usage is TRBV7-6 and J usage is TRBJ2-3; D might be TRBD2 (6 bases). Germline CDR1 and CDR2: SGHVS and FNYEAQ. This CDR3 has 14 residues.

This chain uses TRBV5-1 with TRBJ1-2, with 9 bases lining up with TRBD1. The junction had 8 bases not matched to a gene; V was cut back by 4 bases and J by 7 bases. The CDR3 loop spans 14 amino acids. Germline CDR1 reads SGHRS; CDR2 reads YFSETQ. CDR3 amino acids: CASSPAGTGSGYTF. The CDR3 bases are TGCGCCAGCAGCCCGGCTGGGACAGGGTCTGGCTACACCTTC.

The CDR3 reads CASSEGGGALREQFF. The CDR3, as DNA: TGTGCCAGCAGTGAAGGCGGGGGAGCCCTTAGGGAGCAGTTCTTC. The gene calls are TRBV25-1 and TRBJ2-1; 7 nucleotides agree with TRBD2. Trimming cost V 2 bases and J 10 bases; bases outside gene matches: 11. Germline CDR1 reads MGHDK; CDR2 reads SYGVNS. This CDR3 is built from 15 residues.

This chain links TRBV9 with TRBJ1-1, with TRBD1 matching 10 bases. The CDR3 spans 14 residues. Germline trimming cut 4 bases from V and 8 bases from J; bases unmatched to any gene: 8. Germline V gives CDR1 SGDLS, CDR2 YYNGEE. CDR3 sequence reads: CASSPETGGREAFF. The CDR3 DNA follows: TGTGCCAGCAGCCCAGAGACAGGGGGCCGAGAAGCTTTCTTT.

V is TRBV9 and J is TRBJ2-3, with a possible D match to TRBD2 (5 bases). CDR3 length equals 16 residues. V was cut by 0 bases and J by 1 base, with 12 bases left in between. Per the germline V gene, CDR1 is SGDLS and CDR2 is YYNGEE. Written as DNA, the CDR3 is TGTGCCAGCAGCGTAGGTCCGGGGAAGGGCACAGATACGCAGTATTTT. This encodes CASSVGPGKGTDTQYF.

The chain combines TRBV7-2 with TRBJ1-3; the match to TRBD1 covers 8 bases. CDR1 SGHTA and CDR2 FQGNSA come from the germline V gene. CDR3 length: 16 residues. The V gene end was trimmed by 5 bases and the J gene end by 0 bases; junction bases not matched to a gene: 6. The CDR3 loop reads CASSLRQGPSGNTIYF. The CDR3 nucleotides are TGTGCCAGCAGCCTCAGACAGGGGCCCTCTGGAAACACCATATATTTT.

This clone was seen a few times. The chain links TRBV10-3 to TRBJ1-1; a possible D gene is TRBD1 (6 bases). The V gene's germline CDR1 is ENHRY and CDR2 SYGVKD. The CDR3 consists of 14 residues. V lost 8 bases, J lost 0 bases, and 13 bases lay in between. CDR3 DNA: TGTGCCATCCGGGGCAGGGGAGTGAACACTGAAGCTTTCTTT. Residues: CAIRGRGVNTEAFF.

This clone showed up just a few times. J is TRBJ2-5 and V is TRBV4-3; D is perhaps TRBD1 (6 bases). V lost 1 base and J lost 3, with 15 bases in between. The CDR3 spans 16 residues. Germline V gives CDR1 LGHNA, CDR2 YSLEER. CDR3 sequence reads: CASSQGIAAGEETQYF. CDR3 DNA sequence: TGCGCCAGCAGCCAAGGAATCGCGGCAGGGGAAGAGACCCAGTACTTC.

The rearrangement uses TRBV11-2 and TRBJ2-7; tentative D call: TRBD2 (5 bases). V shed 5 bases and J shed 7 bases, with 21 bases lying between them. The CDR3 sequence is 15 residues long. Per the germline V gene, CDR1 is SGHAT and CDR2 is FQNNGV. The CDR3 DNA reads TGTGCCAGCAGCGGATCAGTCCTTCGGGGTTTGGAGCAGTACTTC. Its protein is CASSGSVLRGLEQYF.

In its sample, this clone was seen a few times. J is TRBJ1-1 and V is TRBV4-3; D might be TRBD1 (6 bases). CDR3 length equals 16 residues. Germline V CDR1 and CDR2: LGHNA, YSLEER. The ends were cut back, 3 bases at V and 9 bases at J, with 23 bases in the middle. CDR3 residues: CASSQSHNGGSIKAFF. The CDR3 nucleotides are TGCGCCAGCAGCCAGTCCCATAATGGGGGCAGTATTAAAGCTTTCTTT.

This clone has only one observation. The chain couples TRBV6-5 to TRBJ2-4; D is undetermined. The CDR3 consists of 14 residues. The V end was cut by 5 bases, the J end by 0 bases, with 8 bases between. The germline V gene has CDR1 MNHEY and CDR2 SVGAGI. The chain's CDR3 is CASSRLGAKNIQYF. For the CDR3, the DNA is TGTGCCAGCAGTCGCCTAGGAGCCAAAAACATTCAGTACTTC.

J is TRBJ2-3 and V is TRBV7-2; no clear D. The length of the CDR3 is 13 residues. V gave up 3 bases and J gave up 5 bases, with 9 bases separating them. Germline values: CDR1 SGHTA, CDR2 FQGNSA. The CDR3 DNA is TGTGCCAGCAGCTTCGGTCGCGGAGATACGCAGTATTTT. The encoded protein is CASSFGRGDTQYF.

The rearrangement uses TRBV6-5 and TRBJ2-7, with 9 bases lining up with TRBD1. The V gene end was trimmed by 3 bases and the J gene end by 2 bases; junction bases not matched to a gene: 5. The CDR3 covers 15 residues. Germline loops: CDR1 MNHEY, CDR2 SVGAGI. The CDR3 here is CASSYQDRGPYEQYF. The CDR3 nucleotides are TGTGCCAGCAGTTATCAGGACAGGGGACCCTACGAGCAGTACTTC.

The chain recombines TRBV7-9 with TRBJ1-1; D possibly corresponds to TRBD1 (5 bases). This CDR3 has 13 residues. V dropped 5 bases and J dropped 11 bases, with 18 bases sitting between them. Germline V lookup: CDR1 SEHNR, CDR2 FQNEAQ (reference sequence). In DNA form, the CDR3 reads TGTGCCAGCAGCCATGTACAGGCCGCGAAGGCTTTCTTT. Translating gives CASSHVQAAKAFF.